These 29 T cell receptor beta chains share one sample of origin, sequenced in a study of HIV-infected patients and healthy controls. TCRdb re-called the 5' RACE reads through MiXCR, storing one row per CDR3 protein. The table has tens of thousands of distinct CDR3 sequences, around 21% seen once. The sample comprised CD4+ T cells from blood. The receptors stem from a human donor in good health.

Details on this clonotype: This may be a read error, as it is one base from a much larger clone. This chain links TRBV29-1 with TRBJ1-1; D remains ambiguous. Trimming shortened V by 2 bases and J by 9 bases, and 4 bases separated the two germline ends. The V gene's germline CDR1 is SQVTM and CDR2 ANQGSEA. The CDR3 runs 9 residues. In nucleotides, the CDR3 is TGCAGCGTTGAATCTAAAGCTTTCTTT. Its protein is CSVESKAFF. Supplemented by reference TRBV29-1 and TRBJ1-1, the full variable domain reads SAVISQKPSRDICQRGTSLTIQCQVDSQVTMMFWYRQQPGQSLTLIATANQGSEATYESGFVIDKFPISRPNLTFSTLTVSNMSPEDSSIYLCSVESKAFFGQGTRLTVV.

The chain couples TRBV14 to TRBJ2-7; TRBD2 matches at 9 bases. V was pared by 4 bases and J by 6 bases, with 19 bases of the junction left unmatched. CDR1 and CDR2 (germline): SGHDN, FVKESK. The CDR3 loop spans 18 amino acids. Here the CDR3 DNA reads TGTGCCAGCAGCCCTAAGTTCGGCGGGGGGGCCTCATCGGTCGAGCAGTACTTC. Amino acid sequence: CASSPKFGGGASSVEQYF.

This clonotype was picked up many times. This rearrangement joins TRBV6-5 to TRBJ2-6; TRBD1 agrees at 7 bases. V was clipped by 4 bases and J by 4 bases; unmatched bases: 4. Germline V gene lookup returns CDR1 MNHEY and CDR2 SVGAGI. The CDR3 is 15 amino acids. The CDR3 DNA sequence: TGTGCCAGCAGTTTAACAGGGGCCGGGGCCAACGTCCTGACTTTC. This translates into CASSLTGAGANVLTF.

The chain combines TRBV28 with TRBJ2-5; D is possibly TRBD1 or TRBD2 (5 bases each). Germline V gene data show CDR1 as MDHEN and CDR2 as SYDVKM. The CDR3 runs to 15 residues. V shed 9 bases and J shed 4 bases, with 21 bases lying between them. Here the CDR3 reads CASRTTYRGRETQYF. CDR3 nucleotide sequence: TGTGCCAGTCGAACTACCTATCGGGGCAGAGAGACCCAGTACTTC.

The CDR3 loop is CASRRVGDTEAFF. CDR3 nucleotide sequence: TGTGCCAGCAGAAGAGTAGGGGACACTGAAGCTTTCTTT. This sequence joins TRBV6-5 and TRBJ1-1, with D possibly TRBD1 on 5 matching bases. The CDR3 consists of 13 residues. Trimming left V 6 bases short and J 3 bases short, with 11 bases between. CDR1 and CDR2 from the germline V gene are MNHEY and SVGAGI.

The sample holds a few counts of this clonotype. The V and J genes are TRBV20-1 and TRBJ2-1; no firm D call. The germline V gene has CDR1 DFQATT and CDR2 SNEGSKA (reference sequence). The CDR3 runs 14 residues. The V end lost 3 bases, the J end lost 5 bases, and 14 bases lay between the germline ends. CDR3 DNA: TGCAGTGCTAGCCGGGCCGGGTACAACAATGAGCAGTTCTTC. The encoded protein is CSASRAGYNNEQFF.

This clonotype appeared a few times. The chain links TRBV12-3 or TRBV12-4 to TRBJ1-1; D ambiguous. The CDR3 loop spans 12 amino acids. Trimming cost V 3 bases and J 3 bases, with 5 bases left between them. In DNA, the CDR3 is TGTGCCAGCAGTTTCCCTGACACTGAAGCTTTCTTT. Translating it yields CASSFPDTEAFF.

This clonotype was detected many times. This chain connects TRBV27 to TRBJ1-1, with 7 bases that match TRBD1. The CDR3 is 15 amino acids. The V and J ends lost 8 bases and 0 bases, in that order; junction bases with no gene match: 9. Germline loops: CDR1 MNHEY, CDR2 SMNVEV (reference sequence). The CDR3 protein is CASRRTGALNTEAFF. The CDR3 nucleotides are TGTGCCAGCCGCAGAACAGGGGCACTGAACACTGAAGCTTTCTTT.

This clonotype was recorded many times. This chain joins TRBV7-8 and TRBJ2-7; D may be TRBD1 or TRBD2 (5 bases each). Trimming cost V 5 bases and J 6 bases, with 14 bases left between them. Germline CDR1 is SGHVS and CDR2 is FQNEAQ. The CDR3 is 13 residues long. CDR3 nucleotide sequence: TGTGCCAGCAGCCCCCGGGGCCCGGGCGAGCAGTACTTC. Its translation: CASSPRGPGEQYF.

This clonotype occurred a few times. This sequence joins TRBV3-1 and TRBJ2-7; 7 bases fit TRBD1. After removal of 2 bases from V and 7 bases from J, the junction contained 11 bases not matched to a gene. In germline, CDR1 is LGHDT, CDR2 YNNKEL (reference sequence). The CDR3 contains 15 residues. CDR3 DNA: TGTGCCAGCAGCCAAATGGCAGGGGGAAGGGATGAGCAGTACTTC. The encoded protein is CASSQMAGGRDEQYF.

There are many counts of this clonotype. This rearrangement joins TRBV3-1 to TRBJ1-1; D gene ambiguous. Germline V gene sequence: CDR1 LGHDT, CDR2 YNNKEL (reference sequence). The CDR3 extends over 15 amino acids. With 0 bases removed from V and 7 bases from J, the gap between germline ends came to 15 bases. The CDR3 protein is CASSQDGSRLHEAFF. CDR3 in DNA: TGTGCCAGCAGCCAAGACGGCAGCCGCCTACATGAAGCTTTCTTT. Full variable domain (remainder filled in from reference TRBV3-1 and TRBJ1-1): DTAVSQTPKYLVTQMGNDKSIKCEQNLGHDTMYWYKQDSKKFLKIMFSYNNKELIINETVPNRFSPKSPDKAHLNLHINSLELGDSAVYFCASSQDGSRLHEAFFGQGTRLTVV.

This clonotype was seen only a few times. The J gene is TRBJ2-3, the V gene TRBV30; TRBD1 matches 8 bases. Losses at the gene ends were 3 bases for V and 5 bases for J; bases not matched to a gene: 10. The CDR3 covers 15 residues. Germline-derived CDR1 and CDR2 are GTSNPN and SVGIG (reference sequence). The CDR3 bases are TGTGCCTGGAGCCCCGTGGACAGGGTTTTAGATACGCAGTATTTT. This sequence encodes CAWSPVDRVLDTQYF.

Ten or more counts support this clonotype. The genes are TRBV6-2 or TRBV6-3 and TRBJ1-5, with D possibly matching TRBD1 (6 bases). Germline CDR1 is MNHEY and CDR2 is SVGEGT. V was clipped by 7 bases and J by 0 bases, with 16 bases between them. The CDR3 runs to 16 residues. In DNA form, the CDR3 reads TGTGCCAGCAACAACCCTCAGGGGTATAGCAATCAGCCCCAGCATTTT. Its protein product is CASNNPQGYSNQPQHF.

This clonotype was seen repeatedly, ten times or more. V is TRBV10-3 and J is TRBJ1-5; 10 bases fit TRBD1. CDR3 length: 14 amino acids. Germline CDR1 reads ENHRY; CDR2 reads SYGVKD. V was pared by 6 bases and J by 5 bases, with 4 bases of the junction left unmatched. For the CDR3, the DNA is TGTGCCATCAGCCAGACAGGGGGCGATCAGCCCCAGCATTTT. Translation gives CAISQTGGDQPQHF.

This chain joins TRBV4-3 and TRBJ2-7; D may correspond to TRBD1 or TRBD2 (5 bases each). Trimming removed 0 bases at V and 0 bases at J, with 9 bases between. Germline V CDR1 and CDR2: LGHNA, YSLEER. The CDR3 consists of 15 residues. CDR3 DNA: TGCGCCAGCAGCCAAGAGGGGGTGAGCTCCTACGAGCAGTACTTC. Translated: CASSQEGVSSYEQYF.

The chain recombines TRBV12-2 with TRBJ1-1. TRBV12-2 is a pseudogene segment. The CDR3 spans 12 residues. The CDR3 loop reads CASRLEGVEAFF. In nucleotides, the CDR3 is TGTGCAAGTCGCTTAGAAGGTGTTGAAGCTTTCTTT.

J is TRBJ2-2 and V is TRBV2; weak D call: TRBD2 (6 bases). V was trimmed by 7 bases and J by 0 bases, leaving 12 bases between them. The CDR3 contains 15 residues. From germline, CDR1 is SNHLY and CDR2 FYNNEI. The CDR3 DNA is TGTGCCAGCACCGCTGGAGGGTCGAACACCGGGGAGCTGTTTTTT. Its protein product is CASTAGGSNTGELFF.

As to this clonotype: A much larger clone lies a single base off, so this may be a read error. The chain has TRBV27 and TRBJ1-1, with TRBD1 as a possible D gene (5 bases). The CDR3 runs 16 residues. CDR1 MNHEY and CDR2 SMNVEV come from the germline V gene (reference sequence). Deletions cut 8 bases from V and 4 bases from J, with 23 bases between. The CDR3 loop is CASGSVGWSGATEAFF. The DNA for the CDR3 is TGTGCCAGCGGCTCAGTAGGCTGGTCCGGGGCCACTGAAGCTTTCTTT.

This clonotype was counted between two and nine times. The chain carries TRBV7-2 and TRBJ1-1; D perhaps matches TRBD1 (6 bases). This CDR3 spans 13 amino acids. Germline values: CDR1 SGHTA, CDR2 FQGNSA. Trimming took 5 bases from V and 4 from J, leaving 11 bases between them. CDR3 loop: CASSTQGATEAFF. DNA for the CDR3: TGTGCCAGCAGCACACAGGGAGCCACTGAAGCTTTCTTT.

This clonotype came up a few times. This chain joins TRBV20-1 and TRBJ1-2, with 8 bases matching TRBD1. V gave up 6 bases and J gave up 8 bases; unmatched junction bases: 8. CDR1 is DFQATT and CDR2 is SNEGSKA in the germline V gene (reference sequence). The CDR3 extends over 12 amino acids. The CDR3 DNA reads TGCAGTGCCCAGACAGGGGTCCGCGGCTACACCTTC. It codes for CSAQTGVRGYTF.

CDR3 sequence (DNA): TGTGCCAGCAGTTTAGCGGGACTAGCGGGAGGGTTTTCCTACGAGCAGTACTTC. Its protein is CASSLAGLAGGFSYEQYF. This chain joins TRBV12-3 or TRBV12-4 and TRBJ2-7; 16 positions match TRBD2. The V and J ends lost 0 bases and 1 base, in that order; junction bases with no gene match: 3. The CDR3 has 18 amino acids.

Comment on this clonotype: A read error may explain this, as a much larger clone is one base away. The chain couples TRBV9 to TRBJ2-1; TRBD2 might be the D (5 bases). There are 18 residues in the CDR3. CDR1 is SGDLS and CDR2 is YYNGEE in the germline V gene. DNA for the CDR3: TGTGCCAGCAGCGTAGCTACCGGGGTCAGTACCTCCTACAATGGGCAGTTCTTC. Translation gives CASSVATGVSTSYNGQFF.

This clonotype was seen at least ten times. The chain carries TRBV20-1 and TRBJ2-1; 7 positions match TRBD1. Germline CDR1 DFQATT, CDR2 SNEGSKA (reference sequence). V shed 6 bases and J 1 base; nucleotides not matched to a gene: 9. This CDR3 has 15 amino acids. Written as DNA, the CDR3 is TGCAGTGCACCCAAGACAGGGCTATCCTACAATGAGCAGTTCTTC. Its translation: CSAPKTGLSYNEQFF.

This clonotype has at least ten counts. This CDR3 is CSVEEAKGRGLMNTEAFF. The CDR3, as DNA: TGCAGCGTTGAAGAAGCTAAAGGGAGGGGGCTTATGAACACTGAAGCTTTCTTT. The chain has TRBV29-1 and TRBJ1-1, with TRBD1 identical over 7 bases. Germline CDR1 is SQVTM and CDR2 is ANQGSEA. The CDR3 extends over 18 amino acids. V trimming: 0 bases; J trimming: 0 bases; junction bases outside the gene matches: 13. Looking up the rest from reference TRBV29-1 and TRBJ1-1 gives the full variable domain: SAVISQKPSRDICQRGTSLTIQCQVDSQVTMMFWYRQQPGQSLTLIATANQGSEATYESGFVIDKFPISRPNLTFSTLTVSNMSPEDSSIYLCSVEEAKGRGLMNTEAFFGQGTRLTVV.

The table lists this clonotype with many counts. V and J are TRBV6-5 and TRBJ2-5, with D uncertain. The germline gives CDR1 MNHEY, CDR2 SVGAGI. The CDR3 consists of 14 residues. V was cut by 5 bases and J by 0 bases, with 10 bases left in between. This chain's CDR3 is CASSRPAHQETQYF. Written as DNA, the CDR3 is TGTGCCAGCAGTCGACCGGCACACCAAGAGACCCAGTACTTC.

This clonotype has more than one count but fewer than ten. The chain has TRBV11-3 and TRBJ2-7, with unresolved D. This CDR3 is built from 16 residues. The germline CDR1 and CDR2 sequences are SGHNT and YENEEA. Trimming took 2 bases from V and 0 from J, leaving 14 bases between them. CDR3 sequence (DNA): TGTGCCAGCAGCTTAAGGTCCAGGCCAGACTCCTACGAGCAGTACTTC. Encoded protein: CASSLRSRPDSYEQYF.

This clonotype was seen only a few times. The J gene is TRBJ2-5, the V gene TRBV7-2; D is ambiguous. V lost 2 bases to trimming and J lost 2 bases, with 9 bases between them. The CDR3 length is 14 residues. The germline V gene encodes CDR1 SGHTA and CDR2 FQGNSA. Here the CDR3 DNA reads TGTGCCAGCAGCTTATCCGGCTCTCAAGAGACCCAGTACTTC. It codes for CASSLSGSQETQYF.

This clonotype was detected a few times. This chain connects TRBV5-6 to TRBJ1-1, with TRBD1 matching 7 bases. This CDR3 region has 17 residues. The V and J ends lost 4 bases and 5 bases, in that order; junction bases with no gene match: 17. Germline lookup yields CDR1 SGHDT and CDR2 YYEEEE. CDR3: CASSQGGRQGEFTEAFF. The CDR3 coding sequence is TGTGCCAGCAGCCAAGGTGGTAGACAGGGTGAATTTACTGAAGCTTTCTTT.

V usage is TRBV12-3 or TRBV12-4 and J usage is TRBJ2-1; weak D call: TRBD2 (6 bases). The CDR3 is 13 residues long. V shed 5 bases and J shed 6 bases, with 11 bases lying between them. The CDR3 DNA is TGTGCCAGCAGTGGACTAATTGGCAATGAGCAGTTCTTC. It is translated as CASSGLIGNEQFF.